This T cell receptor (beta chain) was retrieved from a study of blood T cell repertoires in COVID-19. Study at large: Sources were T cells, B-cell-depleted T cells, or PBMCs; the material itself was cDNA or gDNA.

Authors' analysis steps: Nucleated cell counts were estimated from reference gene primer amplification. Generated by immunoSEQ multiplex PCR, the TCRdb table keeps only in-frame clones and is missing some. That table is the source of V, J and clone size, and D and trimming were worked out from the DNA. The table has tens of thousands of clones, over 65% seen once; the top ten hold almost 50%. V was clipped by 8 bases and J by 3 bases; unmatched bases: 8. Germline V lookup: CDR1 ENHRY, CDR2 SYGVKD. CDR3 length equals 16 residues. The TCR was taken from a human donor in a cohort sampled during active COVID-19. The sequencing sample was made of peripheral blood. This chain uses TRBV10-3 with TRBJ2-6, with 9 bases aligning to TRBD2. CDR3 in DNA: TGTGCCATCCACGGCGGGAGGGCCAATGGGGCCAACGTCCTGACTTTC. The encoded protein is CAIHGGRANGANVLTF.